Detailed here is one TCR beta chain. The read falls 3 residues short of the CDR3 end, and the missing part is taken from the germline J gene. Distinct nucleotide sequences in the sample also encode this CDR3. Method: immunoSEQ multiplex PCR; TCRdb's copy keeps in-frame clones and lacks some. Here the sample table reports roughly 23,000 clones. All participants had a single incident cervical HPV16 infection, and prevalent HPV16 infections were excluded. This specimen belongs to a study of T cells in women clearing cervical HPV infection. Germline CDR1 SGHRS, CDR2 YFSETQ. This CDR3 has 14 residues. With 0 bases clipped from V and 4 bases from J, the junction kept 0 bases outside the gene matches.

This TCR came from a woman aged 18-69 years with a cervical HPV16 infection that either progressed to CIN3+ or cleared (not recorded which). The chain uses TRBV5-1 and TRBJ2-1; 8 bases map to TRBD1. Sequenced: blood buffy coat. CDR3 loop: CASSLGDRYNEQFF. CDR3 DNA, as far as it was read: TGCGCCAGCAGCTTGGGGGACAGGTACAATGAG.